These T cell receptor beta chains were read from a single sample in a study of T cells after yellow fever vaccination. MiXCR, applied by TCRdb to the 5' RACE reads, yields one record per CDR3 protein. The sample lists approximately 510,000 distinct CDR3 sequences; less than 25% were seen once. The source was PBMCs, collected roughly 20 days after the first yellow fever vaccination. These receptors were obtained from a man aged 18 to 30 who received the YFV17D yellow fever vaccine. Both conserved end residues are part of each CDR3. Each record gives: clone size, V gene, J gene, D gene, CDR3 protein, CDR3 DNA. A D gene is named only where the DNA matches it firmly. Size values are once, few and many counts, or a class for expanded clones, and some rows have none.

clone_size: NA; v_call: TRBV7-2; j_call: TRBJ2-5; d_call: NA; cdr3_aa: CASSPAGGGGETQYF; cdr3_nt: TGTGCCAGCAGCCCAGCAGGGGGGGGCGGGGAGACCCAGTACTTC
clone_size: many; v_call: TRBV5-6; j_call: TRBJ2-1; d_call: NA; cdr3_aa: CASSLGQANNEQFF; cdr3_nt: TGTGCCAGCAGCTTGGGACAGGCAAACAATGAGCAGTTCTTC
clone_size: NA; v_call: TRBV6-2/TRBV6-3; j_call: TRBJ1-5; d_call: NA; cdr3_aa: CASSLRGQGQPQHF; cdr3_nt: TGTGCCAGCAGTCTCAGGGGTCAGGGTCAGCCCCAGCATTTT
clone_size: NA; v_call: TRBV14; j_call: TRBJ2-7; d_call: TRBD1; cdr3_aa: CASSQSNRGLEQYF; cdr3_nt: TGTGCCAGCAGCCAAAGTAACAGGGGGCTCGAGCAGTACTTC
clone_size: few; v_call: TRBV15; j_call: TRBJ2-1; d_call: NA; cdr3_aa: CATSRDPGHEQFF; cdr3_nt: TGTGCCACCAGCAGAGATCCTGGTCATGAGCAGTTCTTC
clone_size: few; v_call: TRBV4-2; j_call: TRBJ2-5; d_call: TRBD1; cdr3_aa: CASSRTGGLQETQYF; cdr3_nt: TGTGCCAGCAGCCGGACAGGGGGCCTACAAGAGACCCAGTACTTC
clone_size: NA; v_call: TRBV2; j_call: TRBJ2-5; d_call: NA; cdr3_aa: CASSEAAREETQYF; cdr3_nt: TGTGCCAGCAGTGAAGCGGCGAGAGAAGAGACCCAGTACTTC
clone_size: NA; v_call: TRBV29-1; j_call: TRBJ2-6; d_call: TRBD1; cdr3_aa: CRVGPRLGRGPTSGANVLTF; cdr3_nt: TGCAGAGTCGGACCCAGACTCGGCAGGGGGCCGACCTCTGGGGCCAACGTCCTGACTTTC
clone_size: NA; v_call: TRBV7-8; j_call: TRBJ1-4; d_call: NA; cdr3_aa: CASSMTNDPTNEKLFF; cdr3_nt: TGTGCCAGCAGCATGACAAACGATCCAACTAATGAAAAACTGTTTTTT
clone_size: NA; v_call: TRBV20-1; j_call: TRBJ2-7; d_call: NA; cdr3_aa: CSARQAEQYF; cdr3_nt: TGCAGTGCTAGACAGGCAGAGCAGTACTTC
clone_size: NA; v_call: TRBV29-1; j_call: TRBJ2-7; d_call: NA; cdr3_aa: CSVPQDENEQYF; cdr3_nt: TGCAGCGTCCCTCAGGATGAAAACGAGCAGTACTTC
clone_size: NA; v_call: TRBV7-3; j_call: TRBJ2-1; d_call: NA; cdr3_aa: CASSMTPYNEQFF; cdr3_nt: TGTGCCAGCAGCATGACCCCCTACAATGAGCAGTTCTTC
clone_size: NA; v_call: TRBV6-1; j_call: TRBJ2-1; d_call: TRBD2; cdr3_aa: CASRNSGGPNEQFF; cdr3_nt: TGTGCCAGCAGGAATAGCGGGGGGCCCAATGAGCAGTTCTTC
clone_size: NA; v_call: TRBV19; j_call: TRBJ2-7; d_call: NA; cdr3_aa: CASTGDYYEQYF; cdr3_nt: TGTGCCAGCACAGGGGACTACTACGAGCAGTACTTC
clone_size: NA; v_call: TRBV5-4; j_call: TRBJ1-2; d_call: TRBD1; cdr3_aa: CASSGDRDRDYGYTF; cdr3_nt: TGTGCCAGCAGCGGCGATCGGGACAGGGACTATGGCTACACCTTC
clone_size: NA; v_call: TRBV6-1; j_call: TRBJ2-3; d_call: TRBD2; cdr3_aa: CASSRTPGTSGGGNTDTQYF; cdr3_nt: TGTGCCAGCAGTAGAACCCCAGGGACTAGCGGGGGGGGAAACACAGATACGCAGTATTTT
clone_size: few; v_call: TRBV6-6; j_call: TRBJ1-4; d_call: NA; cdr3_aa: CASRPSGVEKLFF; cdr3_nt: TGTGCCAGCAGGCCTTCGGGGGTTGAAAAACTGTTTTTT
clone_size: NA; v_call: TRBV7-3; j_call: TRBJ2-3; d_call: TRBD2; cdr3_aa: CASSPLIGSGETDTQYF; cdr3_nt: TGTGCCAGCAGCCCTCTGATTGGGAGCGGGGAGACAGATACGCAGTATTTT
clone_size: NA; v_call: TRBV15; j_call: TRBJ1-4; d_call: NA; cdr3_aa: CATSGRVTEKLFF; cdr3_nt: TGTGCCACCAGCGGCAGGGTGACTGAAAAACTGTTTTTT
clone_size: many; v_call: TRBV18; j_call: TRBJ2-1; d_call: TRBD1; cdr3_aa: CASSPMGRGYNEQFF; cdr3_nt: TGTGCCAGCTCCCCGATGGGCAGGGGGTACAATGAGCAGTTCTTC
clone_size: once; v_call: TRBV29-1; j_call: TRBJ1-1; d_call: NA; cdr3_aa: CSVLGGIGTEAFF; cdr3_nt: TGCAGCGTCTTGGGGGGAATTGGGACTGAAGCTTTCTTT
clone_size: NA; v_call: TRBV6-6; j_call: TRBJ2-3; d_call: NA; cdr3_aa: CASSSQGPYTQYF; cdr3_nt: TGTGCCAGTTCCTCTCAGGGACCATATACGCAGTATTTT
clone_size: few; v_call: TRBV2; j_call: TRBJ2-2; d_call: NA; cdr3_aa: CASSPPGGGHTGELFF; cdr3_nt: TGTGCCAGCAGCCCCCCGGGCGGGGGCCACACCGGGGAGCTGTTTTTT
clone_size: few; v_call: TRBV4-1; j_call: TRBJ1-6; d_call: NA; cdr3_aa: CASSQDRLGSPLHF; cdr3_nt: TGCGCCAGCAGCCAAGATAGACTCGGTTCACCCCTCCACTTT
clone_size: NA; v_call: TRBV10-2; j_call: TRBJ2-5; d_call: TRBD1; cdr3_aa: CARKTGSEETQYF; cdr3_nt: TGCGCCAGGAAGACAGGGAGTGAAGAGACCCAGTACTTC
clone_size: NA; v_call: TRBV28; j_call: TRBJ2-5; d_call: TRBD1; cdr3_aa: CASSARQGAAETQYF; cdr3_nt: TGTGCCAGCAGCGCCCGACAGGGGGCGGCGGAGACCCAGTACTTC
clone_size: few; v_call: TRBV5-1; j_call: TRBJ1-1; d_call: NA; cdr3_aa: CASSSAGANFMNTEAFF; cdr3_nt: TGCGCCAGCAGCTCGGCAGGGGCCAACTTCATGAACACTGAAGCTTTCTTT
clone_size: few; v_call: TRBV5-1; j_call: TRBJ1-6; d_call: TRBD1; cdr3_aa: CASSLAPTGGDYNSPLHF; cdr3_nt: TGCGCCAGCAGCTTGGCCCCCACAGGGGGTGACTATAATTCACCCCTCCACTTT
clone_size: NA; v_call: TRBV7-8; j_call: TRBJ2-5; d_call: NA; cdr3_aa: CASSRGQSKETQYF; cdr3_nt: TGTGCCAGCAGCCGCGGACAGTCTAAAGAGACCCAGTACTTC
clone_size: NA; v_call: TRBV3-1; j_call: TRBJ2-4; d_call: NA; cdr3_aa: CASSSLTWNIQYF; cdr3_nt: TGTGCCAGCAGTTCCCTCACGTGGAACATTCAGTACTTC
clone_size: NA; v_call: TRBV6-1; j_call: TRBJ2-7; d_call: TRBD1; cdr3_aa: CASSASGQGYEQYF; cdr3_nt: TGTGCCAGCAGTGCGTCGGGACAGGGTTACGAGCAGTACTTC
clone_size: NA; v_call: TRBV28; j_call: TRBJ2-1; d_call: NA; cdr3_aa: CASAGLRLFF; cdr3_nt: TGTGCCAGCGCGGGGTTAAGGCTTTTCTTC
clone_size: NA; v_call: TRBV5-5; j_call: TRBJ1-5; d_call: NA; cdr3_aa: CASSRATQGLGQPQHF; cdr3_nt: TGTGCCAGCAGCCGTGCGACCCAGGGTCTCGGACAGCCCCAGCATTTT
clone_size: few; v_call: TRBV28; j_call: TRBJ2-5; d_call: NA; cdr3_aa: CASSLGGRQQETQYF; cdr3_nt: TGTGCCAGCAGTTTAGGGGGGCGCCAGCAAGAGACCCAGTACTTC
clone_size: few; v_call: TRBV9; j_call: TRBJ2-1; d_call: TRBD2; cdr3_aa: CASSVDRGTSGGHYNEQFF; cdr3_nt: TGTGCCAGCAGCGTAGACAGAGGGACTAGCGGGGGCCATTACAATGAGCAGTTCTTC
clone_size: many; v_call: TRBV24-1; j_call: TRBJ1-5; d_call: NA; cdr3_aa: CATSHQNQPQHF; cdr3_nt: TGTGCCACCAGTCACCAGAATCAGCCCCAGCATTTT
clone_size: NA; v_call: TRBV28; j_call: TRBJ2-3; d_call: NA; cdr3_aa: CASSLTPGSTDTQYF; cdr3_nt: TGTGCTAGCAGTTTAACGCCAGGTAGCACAGATACGCAGTATTTT
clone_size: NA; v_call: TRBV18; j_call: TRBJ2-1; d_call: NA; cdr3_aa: CASSPGAIYNEQFF; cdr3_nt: TGTGCCAGCTCACCGGGGGCAATCTACAATGAGCAGTTCTTC